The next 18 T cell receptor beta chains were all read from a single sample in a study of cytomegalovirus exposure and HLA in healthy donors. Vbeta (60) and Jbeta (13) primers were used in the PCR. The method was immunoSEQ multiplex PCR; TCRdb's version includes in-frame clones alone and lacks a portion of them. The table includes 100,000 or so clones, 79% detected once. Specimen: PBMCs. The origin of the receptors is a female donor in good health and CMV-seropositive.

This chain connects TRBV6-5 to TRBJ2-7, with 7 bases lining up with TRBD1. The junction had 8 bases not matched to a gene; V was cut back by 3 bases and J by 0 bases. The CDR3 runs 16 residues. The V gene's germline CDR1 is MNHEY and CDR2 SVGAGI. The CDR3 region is CASSYGQVSSSYEQYF. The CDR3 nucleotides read TGTGCCAGCAGTTATGGACAGGTTTCAAGCTCCTACGAGCAGTACTTC.

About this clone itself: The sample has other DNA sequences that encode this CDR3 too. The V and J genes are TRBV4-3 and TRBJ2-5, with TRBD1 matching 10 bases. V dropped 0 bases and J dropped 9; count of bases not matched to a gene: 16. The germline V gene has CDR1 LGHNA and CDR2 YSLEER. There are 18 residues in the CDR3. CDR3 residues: CASSQEIPGGTGDSAQYF. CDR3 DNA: TGCGCCAGCAGCCAAGAAATCCCGGGTGGGACAGGGGATTCTGCCCAGTACTTC.

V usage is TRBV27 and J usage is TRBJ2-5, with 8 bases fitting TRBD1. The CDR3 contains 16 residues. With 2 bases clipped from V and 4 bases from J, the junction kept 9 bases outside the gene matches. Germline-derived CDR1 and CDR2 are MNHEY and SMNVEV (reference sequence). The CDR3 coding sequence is TGTGCCAGCAGTTTAAAGTCAGGGGGCTGGGGAGAGACCCAGTACTTC. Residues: CASSLKSGGWGETQYF.

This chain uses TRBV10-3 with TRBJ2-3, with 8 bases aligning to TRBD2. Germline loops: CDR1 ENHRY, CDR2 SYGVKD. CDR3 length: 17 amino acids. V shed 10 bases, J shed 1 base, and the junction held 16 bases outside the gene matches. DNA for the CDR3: TGTGCCACACGGAAAGGGGCTAGCGGGCTCGGCACAGATACGCAGTATTTT. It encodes CATRKGASGLGTDTQYF.

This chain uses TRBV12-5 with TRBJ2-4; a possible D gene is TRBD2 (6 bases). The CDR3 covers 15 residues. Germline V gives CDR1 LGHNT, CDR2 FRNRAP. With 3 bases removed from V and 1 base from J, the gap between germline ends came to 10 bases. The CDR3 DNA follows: TGTGCTAGTGGTTTTGGCGGGAAGGCCAAAAACATTCAGTACTTC. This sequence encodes CASGFGGKAKNIQYF.

CDR3 in amino acids: CASSATRSEAFF. The CDR3 region has the DNA TGTGCCAGCAGCGCTACGAGATCTGAAGCTTTCTTT. The chain couples TRBV9 to TRBJ1-1; D gene ambiguous. Germline values: CDR1 SGDLS, CDR2 YYNGEE. The CDR3 covers 12 residues. Trimming removed 3 bases at V and 6 bases at J, with 9 bases between.

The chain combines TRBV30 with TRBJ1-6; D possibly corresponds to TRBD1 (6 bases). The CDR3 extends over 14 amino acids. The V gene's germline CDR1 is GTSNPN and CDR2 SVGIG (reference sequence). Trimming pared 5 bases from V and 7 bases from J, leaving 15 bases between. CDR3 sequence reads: CAWGRQGWNSPLHF. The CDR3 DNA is TGTGCCTGGGGGCGGCAGGGGTGGAATTCACCCCTCCACTTT.

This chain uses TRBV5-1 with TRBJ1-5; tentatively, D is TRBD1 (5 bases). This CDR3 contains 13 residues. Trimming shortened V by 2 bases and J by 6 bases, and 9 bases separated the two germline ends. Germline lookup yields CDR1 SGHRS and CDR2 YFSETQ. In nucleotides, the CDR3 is TGCGCCAGCAGCTTCGGGGGAACTCAGCCCCAGCATTTT. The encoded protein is CASSFGGTQPQHF.

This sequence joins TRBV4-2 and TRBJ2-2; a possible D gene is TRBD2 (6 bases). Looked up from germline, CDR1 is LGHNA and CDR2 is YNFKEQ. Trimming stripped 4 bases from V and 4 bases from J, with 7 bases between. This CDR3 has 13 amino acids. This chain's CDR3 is CASSPTSTGELFF. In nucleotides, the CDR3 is TGTGCCAGCAGCCCGACTAGCACCGGGGAGCTGTTTTTT.

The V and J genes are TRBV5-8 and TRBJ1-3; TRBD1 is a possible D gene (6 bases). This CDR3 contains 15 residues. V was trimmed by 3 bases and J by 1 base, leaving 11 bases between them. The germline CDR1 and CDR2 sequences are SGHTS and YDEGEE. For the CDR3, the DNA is TGTGCCAGCAGCTCCCAGGGGTTTTCTGGAAACACCATATATTTT. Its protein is CASSSQGFSGNTIYF.

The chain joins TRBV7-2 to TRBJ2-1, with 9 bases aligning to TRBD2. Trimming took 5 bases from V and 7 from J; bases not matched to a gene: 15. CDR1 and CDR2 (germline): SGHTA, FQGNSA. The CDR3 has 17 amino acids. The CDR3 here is CASSQGGGSGGQNEQFF. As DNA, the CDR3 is TGTGCCAGCAGCCAGGGGGGAGGAAGCGGGGGGCAAAATGAGCAGTTCTTC.

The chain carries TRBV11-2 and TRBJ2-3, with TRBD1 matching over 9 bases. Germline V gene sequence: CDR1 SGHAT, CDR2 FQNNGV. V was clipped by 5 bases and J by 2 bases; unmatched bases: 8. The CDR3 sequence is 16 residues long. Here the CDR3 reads CASSTYRGPVTDTQYF. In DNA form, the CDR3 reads TGTGCCAGCAGCACATACAGGGGGCCGGTCACAGATACGCAGTATTTT.

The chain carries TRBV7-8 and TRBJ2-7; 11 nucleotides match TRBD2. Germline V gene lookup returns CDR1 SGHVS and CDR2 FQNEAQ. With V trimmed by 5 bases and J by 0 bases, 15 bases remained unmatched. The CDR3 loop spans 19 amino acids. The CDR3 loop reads CASSIQGGSGRDYSYEQYF. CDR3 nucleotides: TGTGCCAGCAGCATCCAGGGGGGTAGCGGGAGGGATTACTCCTACGAGCAGTACTTC.

This CDR3 is CASSLVSGLVVSDTQYF. The CDR3 DNA follows: TGTGCCAGCAGCTTAGTGTCCGGCCTAGTGGTATCAGATACGCAGTATTTT. The genes are TRBV7-6 and TRBJ2-3, with D unclear. The CDR3 spans 17 residues. V was pared by 1 base and J by 4 bases, with 18 bases between. Germline CDR1 reads SGHVS; CDR2 reads FNYEAQ.

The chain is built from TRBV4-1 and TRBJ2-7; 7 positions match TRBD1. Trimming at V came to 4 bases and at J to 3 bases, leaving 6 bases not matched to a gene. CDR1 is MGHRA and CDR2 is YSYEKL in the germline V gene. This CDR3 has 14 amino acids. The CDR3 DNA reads TGCGCCAGCAGCCCGACAGGGCTAAACTACGAGCAGTACTTC. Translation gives CASSPTGLNYEQYF.

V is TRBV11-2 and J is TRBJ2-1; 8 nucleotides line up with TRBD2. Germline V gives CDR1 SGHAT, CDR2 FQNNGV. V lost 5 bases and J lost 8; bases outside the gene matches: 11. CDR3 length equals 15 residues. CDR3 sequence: CASSPGTSLQDEQFF. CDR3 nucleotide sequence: TGTGCCAGCAGCCCCGGGACTAGTCTTCAGGATGAGCAGTTCTTC.

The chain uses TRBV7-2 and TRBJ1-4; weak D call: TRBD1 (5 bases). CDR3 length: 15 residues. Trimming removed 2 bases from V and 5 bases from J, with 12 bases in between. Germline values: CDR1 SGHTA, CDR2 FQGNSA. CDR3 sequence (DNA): TGTGCCAGCAGCTTATCCCGACAGACGAATGAAAAACTGTTTTTT. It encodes CASSLSRQTNEKLFF.

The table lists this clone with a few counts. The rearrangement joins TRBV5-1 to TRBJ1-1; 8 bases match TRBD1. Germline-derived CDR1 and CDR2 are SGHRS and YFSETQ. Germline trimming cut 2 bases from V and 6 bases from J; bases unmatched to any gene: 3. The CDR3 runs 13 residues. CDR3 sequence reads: CASSFGTGAEAFF. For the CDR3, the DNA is TGCGCCAGCAGCTTCGGGACAGGCGCTGAAGCTTTCTTT.